This entry concerns a single T cell receptor beta chain. Its target is unknown. Each CDR3 protein is one row after TCRdb ran MiXCR on the reads. The sample has roughly 140,000 distinct CDR3 sequences; around 24% are singletons. Looked up from germline, CDR1 is MGHDK and CDR2 is SYGVNS. Trimming cost V 5 bases and J 5 bases, with 21 bases left between them. CDR3 size: 16 residues. This entry comes from a study of T cell repertoires in cytomegalovirus infection. About the study: In public TCR beta signatures, there were indications of both CMV infection and matching HLA type. Overall study findings and caveats: HLA-C-restricted TCR beta clonotypes specific for CMV led the ex vivo response.

The source is a human donor in good health (CMV status not recorded). Some clones in this sample may be carry-over from other donors' samples. The J gene is TRBJ2-5, the V gene TRBV25-1; maybe TRBD2 (5 bases). Sequencing was done on a sample of PBMCs. In DNA, the CDR3 is TGTGCCAGCAGTCGCCTTACCGGGCCGACTACGGAGACCCAGTACTTC. Its translation is CASSRLTGPTTETQYF.